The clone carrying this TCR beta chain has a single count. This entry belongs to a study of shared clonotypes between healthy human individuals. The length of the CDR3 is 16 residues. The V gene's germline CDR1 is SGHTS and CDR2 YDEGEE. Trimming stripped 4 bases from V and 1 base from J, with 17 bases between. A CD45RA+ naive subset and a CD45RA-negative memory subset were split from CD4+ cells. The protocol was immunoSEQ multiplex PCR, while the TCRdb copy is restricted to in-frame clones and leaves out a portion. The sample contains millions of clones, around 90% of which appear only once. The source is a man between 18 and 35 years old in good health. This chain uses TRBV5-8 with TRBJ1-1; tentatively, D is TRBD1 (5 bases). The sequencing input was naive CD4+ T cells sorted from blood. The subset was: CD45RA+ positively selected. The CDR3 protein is CASSNNPGRGNTEAFF. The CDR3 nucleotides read TGTGCCAGCAGCAACAATCCGGGACGGGGGAACACTGAAGCTTTCTTT.